The 17 T cell receptor beta chains below all came from one sample that was sequenced in a study of cytomegalovirus exposure and HLA in healthy donors. Both 60 Vbeta primers and 13 Jbeta primers went into the PCR. Measured with immunoSEQ multiplex PCR; TCRdb has only the in-frame clones, and not every one. The table includes about 120,000 clones, less than 80% detected once. Sequencing was done on a sample of PBMCs. Every receptor here comes from a woman aged 40 to 49 in good health and CMV-seropositive.

The J gene is TRBJ1-6, the V gene TRBV5-4; 8 nucleotides agree with TRBD1. This CDR3 region has 16 residues. Germline trimming cut 9 bases from V and 0 bases from J; bases unmatched to any gene: 8. The V gene's germline CDR1 is SGHNT and CDR2 YYREEE (reference sequence). The CDR3 here is CAMNRDRSSYNSPLHF. In DNA, the CDR3 is TGTGCCATGAACCGGGACAGGAGCTCCTATAATTCACCCCTCCACTTT.

V and J are TRBV28 and TRBJ1-5; D unresolved. This CDR3 comprises 15 residues. Trimming cost V 3 bases and J 0 bases, with 9 bases left between them. CDR1 and CDR2 from the germline V gene are MDHEN and SYDVKM. CDR3 DNA: TGTGCCAGCAGTTTGGTCGGGGATAGCAATCAGCCCCAGCATTTT. Protein product: CASSLVGDSNQPQHF.

CDR3 in DNA: TGCGCCAGCAGCTTGGGGCAACGTCCTCCTGAAGCTTTCTTT. Its translation: CASSLGQRPPEAFF. J is TRBJ1-1 and V is TRBV5-1; D call uncertain. Germline lookup yields CDR1 SGHRS and CDR2 YFSETQ. Trimming took 0 bases from V and 6 from J, leaving 12 bases between them. The CDR3 is 14 amino acids.

The chain joins TRBV27 to TRBJ2-5; 10 nucleotides match TRBD2. In germline, CDR1 is MNHEY, CDR2 SMNVEV (reference sequence). The CDR3 consists of 15 residues. V lost 3 bases and J lost 2; bases outside the gene matches: 3. CDR3: CASSFQREGQETQYF. CDR3 coding DNA: TGTGCCAGCAGTTTCCAGCGGGAGGGGCAAGAGACCCAGTACTTC.

The rearrangement uses TRBV6-5 and TRBJ1-2, with a possible D match to TRBD1 (6 bases). V lost 0 bases, J lost 6 bases, and 14 bases lay in between. This CDR3 has 15 residues. Germline V lookup: CDR1 MNHEY, CDR2 SVGAGI. The CDR3 sequence is CASSYSSASGDGYTF. The CDR3 DNA follows: TGTGCCAGCAGTTACTCGTCGGCGTCAGGGGATGGCTACACCTTC.

This clone was detected a few times. This rearrangement joins TRBV7-3 to TRBJ1-2; tentative D call: TRBD1 (5 bases). Trimming stripped 5 bases from V and 8 bases from J, with 24 bases between. The CDR3 totals 16 residues. CDR1 and CDR2 (germline): SGHTA, FQGTGA. The CDR3 region is CASSTGEPLEFEGYTF. The CDR3 nucleotides read TGTGCCAGCAGCACGGGGGAACCCTTGGAGTTCGAGGGCTACACCTTC.

This chain uses TRBV9 with TRBJ2-5, with 12 positions matching TRBD1. The assigned J gene may be wrong: the sequence end matches TRBJ2-7 better. This CDR3 spans 15 amino acids. Germline V lookup: CDR1 SGDLS, CDR2 YYNGEE. CDR3 nucleotide sequence: TGTGCCAGCACCCCGGGGACAGGGGGCTTCTACGAGCAGTACTTC. This translates into CASTPGTGGFYEQYF.

This clone appeared a single time. The CDR3 DNA reads as TGTGCCATCAGTGAGCCGAAATCTTCGGTTGCCACAGATACGCAGTATTTT. It translates to CAISEPKSSVATDTQYF. The chain couples TRBV10-3 to TRBJ2-3; D unresolved. CDR3 length equals 17 residues. Trimming pared 2 bases from V and 2 bases from J, leaving 17 bases between. Germline lookup yields CDR1 ENHRY and CDR2 SYGVKD.

This clone was seen only a few times. The junction departs from germline at one end; a sequencing error may be responsible. J is TRBJ2-1 and V is TRBV7-9, with 15 nucleotides matching TRBD2. CDR3 length equals 15 residues. CDR1 is SEHNR and CDR2 is FQNEAQ in the germline V gene (reference sequence). CDR3 DNA sequence: TGTTCCAGCAGCAATGGACTAGCGGGAGGGCCCGCGCAGTTCTTC. Residues: CSSSNGLAGGPAQFF.

J is TRBJ2-1 and V is TRBV7-9, with 13 bases matching TRBD2. The CDR3 sequence is 16 residues long. Trimming cost V 4 bases and J 6 bases; bases outside gene matches: 6. Germline assignment: CDR1 SEHNR and CDR2 FQNEAQ (reference sequence). In DNA, the CDR3 is TGTGCCAGCAGCTCAAGGACTAGCGGGAGTCGCAATGAGCAGTTCTTC. Its translation is CASSSRTSGSRNEQFF.

This clone has just a few counts. This sample includes further DNA sequences coding for the same CDR3. The chain recombines TRBV4-3 with TRBJ2-5; TRBD2 matches 9 bases. Trimming removed 0 bases from V and 2 bases from J; junction bases left unmatched: 4. CDR3 length equals 16 residues. CDR1 is LGHNA, CDR2 YSLEER, per germline. The CDR3 region is CASSQDIAGGQETQYF. The DNA of the CDR3 is TGCGCCAGCAGCCAAGATATCGCGGGGGGGCAAGAGACCCAGTACTTC.

The chain links TRBV7-8 to TRBJ2-7, with D possibly being TRBD1 (6 bases). This CDR3 spans 15 amino acids. Trimming removed 5 bases at V and 2 bases at J, with 16 bases between. The germline gives CDR1 SGHVS, CDR2 FQNEAQ. The CDR3 nucleotides are TGTGCCAGCAGCGCCTACCAGGGGTCAACCTACGAGCAGTACTTC. This sequence encodes CASSAYQGSTYEQYF.

The chain recombines TRBV7-9 with TRBJ2-5; no reliable D call. V lost 4 bases and J lost 1, with 4 bases in between. Looked up from germline, CDR1 is SEHNR and CDR2 is FQNEAQ (reference sequence). This CDR3 spans 12 amino acids. CDR3: CASSYSQETQYF. In DNA form, the CDR3 reads TGTGCCAGCAGCTACAGCCAAGAGACCCAGTACTTC.

The V gene is TRBV7-9, the J gene TRBJ2-5; D gene ambiguous. With the DNA end fitting TRBJ2-7 better, the J assignment may be wrong. Germline CDR1 SEHNR, CDR2 FQNEAQ (reference sequence). This CDR3 is 14 amino acids long. CDR3 sequence (DNA): TGTGCCAGCAGCTCGGACCTTACAGACTACGAGCAGTACTTC. It yields the protein CASSSDLTDYEQYF.

The chain has TRBV15 and TRBJ2-3; 8 bases align to TRBD1. Losses at the gene ends were 4 bases for V and 2 bases for J; bases not matched to a gene: 8. This CDR3 contains 16 residues. The germline gives CDR1 LNHNV, CDR2 YYDKDF (reference sequence). In DNA, the CDR3 is TGTGCCACCAGCACCGGACAGGGTGATGTCACAGATACGCAGTATTTT. Protein product: CATSTGQGDVTDTQYF.

The chain uses TRBV6-5 and TRBJ1-1; D uncertain. Germline V lookup: CDR1 MNHEY, CDR2 SVGAGI. The CDR3 consists of 14 residues. V was pared by 1 base and J by 6 bases, with 12 bases between. The CDR3 sequence: CASSYYRLASEAFF. CDR3 bases: TGTGCCAGCAGTTACTACCGTTTGGCTTCTGAAGCTTTCTTT.

The J gene is TRBJ2-2, the V gene TRBV7-9, with 12 bases aligning to TRBD2. After removal of 5 bases from V and 14 bases from J, the junction contained 9 bases not matched to a gene. Germline loops: CDR1 SEHNR, CDR2 FQNEAQ (reference sequence). This CDR3 has 14 amino acids. In nucleotides, the CDR3 is TGTGCCAGCAGCCCAGGACTAGCGGGACTCCCCCTGTTTTTT. Translating gives CASSPGLAGLPLFF.